This T cell receptor beta chain was profiled in a study of cytomegalovirus exposure and HLA in healthy donors. Notes on the study in general: Reported performance of the classifier showed diagnosis of cytomegalovirus status with high specificity and sensitivity.

It was the roughly 110-subject validation cohort, separate from the roughly 700-subject first cohort, to which the donors belonged. Germline V lookup: CDR1 SGHDT, CDR2 YYEEEE. CDR3 length equals 15 residues. V shed 4 bases and J shed 3 bases, with 11 bases lying between them. Clones were read by immunoSEQ multiplex PCR, and TCRdb kept only the in-frame ones, dropping some. The sample contains 140,000 or so clones, about 88% of which appear only once. Concerning this clone itself: The antigen is not known.

The TCR originated in a woman aged 18-30 years in good health and CMV-seropositive. The sample comprised PBMCs. The V call is TRBV5-6, the J call TRBJ1-6; D may be TRBD1 (6 bases). This chain's CDR3 is CASSTGQFYNSPLHF. Written as DNA, the CDR3 is TGTGCCAGCAGCACCGGACAGTTCTATAATTCACCCCTCCACTTT.